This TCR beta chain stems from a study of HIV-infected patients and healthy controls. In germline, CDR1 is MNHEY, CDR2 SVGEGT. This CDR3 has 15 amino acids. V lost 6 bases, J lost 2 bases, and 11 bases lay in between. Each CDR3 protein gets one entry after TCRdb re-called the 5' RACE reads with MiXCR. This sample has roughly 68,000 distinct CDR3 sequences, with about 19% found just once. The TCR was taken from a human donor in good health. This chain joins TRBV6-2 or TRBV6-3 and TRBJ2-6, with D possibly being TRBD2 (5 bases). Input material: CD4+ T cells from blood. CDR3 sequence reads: CASRTPSTGANVLTF. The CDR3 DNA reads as TGTGCCAGCAGAACCCCTAGCACTGGGGCCAACGTCCTGACTTTC.